These 20 T cell receptor beta chains share one sample of origin, sequenced in a study of patients and donors after allogeneic stem cell transplantation. TCRdb re-called the RT-PCR reads through MiXCR, storing one row per CDR3 protein. The table has fewer than 75,000 distinct CDR3 sequences, less than 30% seen once. The sequencing sample was made of blood, either unsorted or a sorted T cell fraction (not recorded which). These receptors originate from a human donor who was either an allogeneic HSCT recipient or a stem cell or donor lymphocyte infusion donor (not recorded which). It is not recorded whose cells these are; they may come from a transplant donor.

This clonotype occurred once. V is TRBV18 and J is TRBJ2-5; TRBD1 is a possible D gene (5 bases). V was shortened by 3 bases and J by 3 bases, with 8 bases between the two germline ends. This CDR3 spans 13 amino acids. Germline assignment: CDR1 KGHSH and CDR2 LQKENI. The CDR3 sequence: CASSPVGEETQYF. DNA of the CDR3: TGTGCCAGCTCACCCGTAGGGGAAGAGACCCAGTACTTC.

This chain connects TRBV4-2 to TRBJ2-1; TRBD2 aligns across 7 bases. V dropped 4 bases and J dropped 1; count of bases not matched to a gene: 7. Germline CDR1 and CDR2: LGHNA and YNFKEQ. The CDR3 has 16 residues. CDR3 nucleotides: TGTGCCAGCAGCCGCAGAAGCGGGGTTTCCTACAATGAGCAGTTCTTC. Protein sequence: CASSRRSGVSYNEQFF.

Many counts were recorded for this clonotype. The V gene is TRBV10-3, the J gene TRBJ1-4; 11 bases align to TRBD1. Germline V gives CDR1 ENHRY, CDR2 SYGVKD. CDR3 length: 15 residues. Trimming cost V 6 bases and J 7 bases; bases outside gene matches: 7. The CDR3 region has the DNA TGTGCCATCAGCTTGGACAGGGGGCAAGGTGAAAAACTGTTTTTT. Its protein product is CAISLDRGQGEKLFF.

The CDR3 region is CSARRPGTIEQFF. In DNA form, the CDR3 reads TGCAGTGCTAGAAGGCCTGGGACAATAGAGCAGTTCTTC. The V call is TRBV20-1, the J call TRBJ2-1, with a tentative D call TRBD1 (6 bases). The CDR3 contains 13 residues. Trimming stripped 2 bases from V and 10 bases from J, with 15 bases between. The germline CDR1 and CDR2 sequences are DFQATT and SNEGSKA (reference sequence).

This chain uses TRBV12-3 or TRBV12-4 with TRBJ2-1, with D possibly TRBD2 on 5 matching bases. CDR3 length equals 11 residues. Trimming cost V 9 bases and J 10 bases, with 13 bases left between them. CDR3 sequence: CASGRGREQFF. Here the CDR3 DNA reads TGTGCCAGTGGGCGAGGGCGCGAGCAGTTCTTC.

Only a few counts were recorded for this clonotype. The chain has TRBV7-2 and TRBJ2-6; no definite D call. Deletions cut 3 bases from V and 0 bases from J, with 6 bases between. The CDR3 spans 15 residues. CDR1 and CDR2 from the germline V gene are SGHTA and FQGNSA. The CDR3 DNA reads as TGTGCCAGCAGCTTTCGGAACTCTGGGGCCAACGTCCTGACTTTC. Amino acids: CASSFRNSGANVLTF. Variable domain in full (rest from reference TRBV7-2 and TRBJ2-6): GAGVSQSPSNKVTEKGKDVELRCDPISGHTALYWYRQSLGQGLEFLIYFQGNSAPDKSGLPSDRFSAERTGGSVSTLTIQRTQQEDSAVYLCASSFRNSGANVLTFGAGSRLTVL.

Only a few counts were recorded for this clonotype. This chain connects TRBV4-2 to TRBJ1-2; perhaps TRBD1 as D (6 bases). CDR3 size: 15 residues. Germline V gene lookup returns CDR1 LGHNA and CDR2 YNFKEQ. Trimming removed 3 bases at V and 0 bases at J, with 11 bases between. As DNA, the CDR3 is TGTGCCAGCAGCCACGTGGACAGATCTAACTATGGCTACACCTTC. Protein: CASSHVDRSNYGYTF.

The chain joins TRBV5-1 to TRBJ2-3; TRBD2 agrees at 11 bases. Germline values: CDR1 SGHRS, CDR2 YFSETQ. The CDR3 is 15 residues long. The trim removed 2 bases at V and 3 bases at J, leaving 2 bases unmatched. CDR3 sequence (DNA): TGCGCCAGCAGCTTTTTAGCGGGAGGGACAGATACGCAGTATTTT. Residues: CASSFLAGGTDTQYF.

This clonotype was observed a handful of times. V and J are TRBV20-1 and TRBJ2-2, with a tentative D call TRBD2 (5 bases). Trimming removed 0 bases at V and 4 bases at J, with 18 bases between. CDR1 is DFQATT and CDR2 is SNEGSKA in the germline V gene (reference sequence). This CDR3 is 17 amino acids long. The CDR3 sequence: CSARDQRRLPSTGELFF. The CDR3 DNA reads as TGCAGTGCTAGAGATCAAAGGAGGCTGCCCTCCACCGGGGAGCTGTTTTTT.

This clonotype was counted between two and nine times. The rearrangement uses TRBV20-1 and TRBJ2-7; the D is unclear. Per germline, CDR1 DFQATT and CDR2 SNEGSKA (reference sequence). V was cut by 5 bases and J by 7 bases, with 15 bases left in between. The CDR3 is 12 residues long. CDR3 region: CSAQPGPQEQYF. The CDR3, as DNA: TGCAGTGCTCAGCCGGGCCCGCAGGAGCAGTACTTC.

The V and J genes are TRBV7-2 and TRBJ1-4; D uncertain. Trimming left V 8 bases short and J 5 bases short, with 18 bases between. Per the germline V gene, CDR1 is SGHTA and CDR2 is FQGNSA. This CDR3 has 15 residues. The CDR3 here is CASSPMAVRNEKLFF. The DNA of the CDR3 is TGTGCCAGCTCCCCTATGGCAGTCCGAAATGAAAAACTGTTTTTT.

V is TRBV21-1 and J is TRBJ2-7; the table's D call, TRBD1, has no DNA check behind it. TRBV21-1 is shown as a pseudogene. The CDR3 runs 13 residues. The CDR3 nucleotides are TGTGCCAGCATCCCGGGACAGGTAAACGAGCAGTACTTC. It is translated as CASIPGQVNEQYF.

The chain employs TRBV29-1 and TRBJ2-7; TRBD1 might be the D (5 bases). The germline V gene has CDR1 SQVTM and CDR2 ANQGSEA. V was trimmed by 8 bases and J by 5 bases, leaving 13 bases between them. The CDR3 is made up of 11 amino acids. The CDR3 loop is CSLQWGDEQYF. The CDR3 DNA reads TGCAGCCTCCAGTGGGGCGACGAGCAGTACTTC.

V usage is TRBV6-1 and J usage is TRBJ2-7, with D maybe TRBD1 (7 bases). CDR1 and CDR2 from the germline V gene are MNHNS and SASEGT. The CDR3 contains 15 residues. V was pared by 8 bases and J by 6 bases, with 23 bases between. CDR3 sequence (DNA): TGTGCCAGCCCAAAGCGGGTACAGGGGCGCCTCGAGCAGTACTTC. Amino acid sequence: CASPKRVQGRLEQYF.

This clonotype was detected only a few times. V and J are TRBV14 and TRBJ2-1; TRBD2 agrees at 12 bases. The ends lost 4 bases at V and 2 bases at J; junction bases unmatched: 3. The CDR3 sequence is 16 residues long. Germline CDR1 reads SGHDN; CDR2 reads FVKESK. The CDR3, as DNA: TGTGCCAGCAGCCCCGGACTAGCGGGGACCTACAATGAGCAGTTCTTC. Translating it yields CASSPGLAGTYNEQFF.

The chain couples TRBV7-6 to TRBJ2-3; D is possibly TRBD1 (5 bases). With 0 bases removed from V and 1 base from J, the gap between germline ends came to 14 bases. Germline-derived CDR1 and CDR2 are SGHVS and FNYEAQ. The CDR3 loop spans 17 amino acids. For the CDR3, the DNA is TGTGCCAGCAGCTTAGCCACAGGTGCCTGGGGCACAGATACGCAGTATTTT. Translating it yields CASSLATGAWGTDTQYF.

This clonotype was picked up a small number of times. V and J are TRBV12-3 or TRBV12-4 and TRBJ1-1; the D gene is possibly TRBD1 (6 bases). Trimming left V 6 bases short and J 1 base short, with 12 bases between. This CDR3 is built from 14 residues. The CDR3 bases are TGTGCCAGCAGCGAAACAGGGTGGAACACTGAAGCTTTCTTT. It encodes CASSETGWNTEAFF.

The chain links TRBV9 to TRBJ2-7, with 10 bases that match TRBD2. Germline V gives CDR1 SGDLS, CDR2 YYNGEE. The CDR3 sequence is 17 residues long. With V trimmed by 2 bases and J by 0 bases, 8 bases remained unmatched. DNA of the CDR3: TGTGCCAGCAGCGTCCTCTGGACTAGCGGAGCCTCCTACGAGCAGTACTTC. It encodes CASSVLWTSGASYEQYF.

At least ten counts were recorded for this clonotype. This chain uses TRBV7-9 with TRBJ2-1; TRBD2 is a possible D gene (5 bases). CDR3 size: 11 residues. CDR1 is SEHNR, CDR2 FQNEAQ, per germline (reference sequence). Trimming removed 4 bases at V and 10 bases at J, with 8 bases between. The CDR3 protein is CASSSQREQFF. CDR3 coding DNA: TGTGCCAGCAGCTCCCAGCGGGAGCAGTTCTTC.

This clonotype was counted a few times. The CDR3 DNA is TGCGCCAGCAGCTTTGACACGGAGTCGAACACCATATATTTT. Translation: CASSFDTESNTIYF. This chain joins TRBV5-1 and TRBJ1-3; D gene uncertain. The V gene's germline CDR1 is SGHRS and CDR2 YFSETQ. Deletions cut 2 bases from V and 7 bases from J, with 13 bases between. This CDR3 comprises 14 residues.